These 4 T cell receptor beta chains share one sample of origin, sequenced in a study of cytomegalovirus exposure and HLA in healthy donors. Researchers ran the PCR with 60 Vbeta and 13 Jbeta primers. This table comes from immunoSEQ multiplex PCR, and its TCRdb copy is limited to in-frame clones, with some not included. The data contain 140,000 or so clones, just over 70% of them singletons. The material sequenced was PBMCs. These receptor sequences come from a woman in her 30s in good health and CMV-seronegative.

This clone has a handful of counts. Here the CDR3 reads CSGGEGAIGELFF. In nucleotides, the CDR3 is TGCAGCGGCGGAGAGGGGGCGATCGGGGAGCTGTTTTTT. The J gene is TRBJ2-2, the V gene TRBV29-1, with 7 bases identical to TRBD1. CDR1 and CDR2 (germline): SQVTM, ANQGSEA. This CDR3 has 13 residues. J lost 7 bases, V lost 7 bases, and 9 bases had no gene match.

DNA for the CDR3: TGCGCCAGCAGTCGACAGGGGAGGCAGCCCCAGCATTTT. It yields the protein CASSRQGRQPQHF. The V gene is TRBV23-1, the J gene TRBJ1-5, with 8 bases identical to TRBD1. Being an ORF, TRBV23-1 has a function that is uncertain. J was trimmed by 7 bases and V by 4 bases; bases with no gene match: 3. The CDR3 runs to 13 residues.

This chain links TRBV27 with TRBJ2-2; 10 bases map to TRBD2. The CDR3 totals 16 residues. The germline V gene encodes CDR1 MNHEY and CDR2 SMNVEV (reference sequence). The V and J ends lost 8 bases and 0 bases, in that order; junction bases with no gene match: 6. DNA for the CDR3: TGTGCCAGCCGGATAGCGGGAGGTTCGAACACCGGGGAGCTGTTTTTT. Translated: CASRIAGGSNTGELFF.

The chain couples TRBV28 to TRBJ2-1; 7 bases match TRBD2. Germline loops: CDR1 MDHEN, CDR2 SYDVKM. The junction had 14 bases not matched to a gene; V was cut back by 5 bases and J by 7 bases. The CDR3 contains 16 residues. The CDR3 nucleotides are TGTGCCAGCAGTACCCCAGTGGGGGGGAACCTTAATGAGCAGTTCTTC. Amino acid sequence: CASSTPVGGNLNEQFF. Full variable domain (remainder filled in from reference TRBV28 and TRBJ2-1): DVKVTQSSRYLVKRTGEKVFLECVQDMDHENMFWYRQDPGLGLRLIYFSYDVKMKEKGDIPEGYSVSREKKERFSLILESASTNQTSMYLCASSTPVGGNLNEQFFGPGTRLTVL.